This T cell receptor beta chain came from a study of beta chain features in type 1 diabetes. Turning to the study itself: In all, about 110 million sorted cells from all samples were analyzed.

The study's findings and limits: Researchers report that Type 1 diabetes patients had moderately but significantly shorter TCRB CDR3s across all four CD4+ subsets.

Sorting that relied on CD45RO/CCR7/CD25/CD127/CD95/CD27 yielded CD4+ naive, central memory, regulatory and stem cell-like memory cells. Of the isolated RNA, all was reverse transcribed, and so the sequenced material was expressed TCRB transcripts. TCRdb keeps only in-frame clones here, not all; method: immunoSEQ multiplex PCR. Among some 150,000 clones listed, approximately 10% were seen once. This clone was seen more than once but under ten times. The target antigen is unknown. The TCR was taken from a woman in her 30s with type 1 diabetes. Sequencing was done on a sample of central memory CD4+ T cells from blood.

CDR3 amino acids: CASSLRDSHEQYF. The CDR3 nucleotides are TGTGCCAGCAGCTTACGGGACAGCCACGAGCAGTACTTC. The rearrangement links TRBV7-2 to TRBJ2-7, with 7 bases fitting TRBD1. CDR1 is SGHTA, CDR2 FQGNSA, per germline. V lost 2 bases, J lost 5 bases, and 3 bases stayed unmatched. This CDR3 contains 13 residues.